The 30 T cell receptor beta chains listed next were all sequenced from one sample in a study of blood T cell repertoires in COVID-19. Some clones are missing from TCRdb's copy, which holds only in-frame ones; the method was immunoSEQ multiplex PCR. The repertoire holds around 120,000 clones, with about nine tenths as singletons. Sequencing used peripheral blood. All receptors come from a human donor in a cohort sampled during active COVID-19.

V is TRBV24-1 and J is TRBJ1-5; 9 positions agree with TRBD1. The V gene's germline CDR1 is KGHDR and CDR2 SFDVKD. The CDR3 loop spans 17 amino acids. J lost 4 bases, V lost 1 base, and 7 bases had no gene match. In DNA form, the CDR3 reads TGTGCCACCAGTGATTTTTCAGACAGGGGGTTTAATCAGCCCCAGCATTTT. The encoded protein is CATSDFSDRGFNQPQHF.

The rearrangement uses TRBV9 and TRBJ1-6; 7 bases match TRBD1. The CDR3 covers 15 residues. Germline CDR1 and CDR2: SGDLS and YYNGEE. The V segment lost 4 bases and the J segment 7 bases; nucleotides outside the gene matches: 8. In nucleotides, the CDR3 is TGTGCCAGCAGCTCAAGAGGGGGCCAGAATTCACCCCTCCACTTT. Translated: CASSSRGGQNSPLHF.

This clone came up a few times. This chain links TRBV19 with TRBJ1-2; 10 nucleotides line up with TRBD1. CDR1 LNHDA and CDR2 SQIVND come from the germline V gene (reference sequence). V trimming: 5 bases; J trimming: 0 bases; junction bases outside the gene matches: 9. The CDR3 loop spans 17 amino acids. The DNA for the CDR3 is TGTGCCAGTAGTCCACAGGGACAGGGGCCTTCTAACTATGGCTACACCTTC. Translated: CASSPQGQGPSNYGYTF.

The chain carries TRBV9 and TRBJ2-3; no firm D call. Looked up from germline, CDR1 is SGDLS and CDR2 is YYNGEE. The germline V and J ends were trimmed by 4 bases and 0 bases, with 12 bases remaining between them. CDR3 length: 15 amino acids. CDR3 nucleotide sequence: TGTGCCAGCAGCTACAGCTTTCCTAGCACAGATACGCAGTATTTT. Translating gives CASSYSFPSTDTQYF.

This chain uses TRBV30 with TRBJ1-1; TRBD1 matches 10 bases. The CDR3 totals 15 residues. With V trimmed by 0 bases and J by 5 bases, 6 bases remained unmatched. CDR1 GTSNPN and CDR2 SVGIG come from the germline V gene (reference sequence). CDR3 DNA sequence: TGTGCCTGGAGTGTACGTGGACAGGGGGAAACTGAAGCTTTCTTT. It translates to CAWSVRGQGETEAFF.

CDR3 DNA sequence: TGTGCCAGCTCCGAACCGGGGGGTCTACCCGGGGAGCTGTTTTTT. Protein sequence: CASSEPGGLPGELFF. V gene TRBV2 combines with J gene TRBJ2-2; 7 bases are shared with TRBD2. The ends lost 8 bases at V and 6 bases at J; junction bases unmatched: 12. Germline CDR1 SNHLY, CDR2 FYNNEI. CDR3 size: 15 residues.

This clone is a singleton in its sample. The chain joins TRBV2 to TRBJ2-7; 9 nucleotides match TRBD1. Germline V CDR1 and CDR2: SNHLY, FYNNEI. J lost 2 bases, V lost 4 bases, and 9 bases had no gene match. The CDR3 is made up of 16 amino acids. In DNA, the CDR3 is TGTGCCAGCAGTGCACCTGGACAGGGGTCCACCTACGAGCAGTACTTC. This translates into CASSAPGQGSTYEQYF.

The chain uses TRBV10-1 and TRBJ2-4; D might be TRBD2 (5 bases). Germline assignment: CDR1 WNHNN and CDR2 SYGVQD (reference sequence). The CDR3 contains 13 residues. V was pared by 3 bases and J by 6 bases, with 9 bases between. The DNA of the CDR3 is TGCGCCAGCAGTGACGGAGGCCGAAACATTCAGTACTTC. It translates to CASSDGGRNIQYF.

This sequence joins TRBV7-2 and TRBJ2-7; 14 bases agree with TRBD2. This CDR3 region has 15 residues. CDR1 SGHTA and CDR2 FQGNSA come from the germline V gene. Trimming removed 5 bases from V and 7 bases from J; junction bases left unmatched: 7. This CDR3 reads CASSPGLAGGHEQYF. CDR3 DNA sequence: TGTGCCAGCAGCCCCGGACTAGCGGGAGGCCATGAGCAGTACTTC.

The V call is TRBV19, the J call TRBJ1-4; D perhaps matches TRBD1 (6 bases). The CDR3 totals 15 residues. V was shortened by 8 bases and J by 6 bases, with 19 bases between the two germline ends. The V gene's germline CDR1 is LNHDA and CDR2 SQIVND (reference sequence). The CDR3 nucleotides read TGTGCCAGTGGGAACAGGGTTGAGCGGCATGAAAAACTGTTTTTT. Translation: CASGNRVERHEKLFF.

The chain recombines TRBV20-1 with TRBJ2-1; D is unclear. Germline lookup yields CDR1 DFQATT and CDR2 SNEGSKA (reference sequence). CDR3 length equals 10 residues. V was cut by 3 bases and J by 12 bases, with 9 bases left in between. CDR3 residues: CSASMAWQFF. The CDR3 DNA reads as TGCAGTGCTAGCATGGCCTGGCAGTTCTTC.

The V call is TRBV5-1, the J call TRBJ1-2; no firm D call. Trimming shortened V by 0 bases and J by 1 base, and 16 bases separated the two germline ends. Germline V CDR1 and CDR2: SGHRS, YFSETQ. CDR3 length equals 17 residues. The CDR3: CASSLAPGLDNNYGYTF. The DNA for the CDR3 is TGCGCCAGCAGCTTGGCACCCGGCTTAGACAATAACTATGGCTACACCTTC.

The chain joins TRBV5-1 to TRBJ2-1, with 16 nucleotides matching TRBD2. CDR3 length equals 18 residues. V dropped 2 bases and J dropped 5; count of bases not matched to a gene: 7. Looked up from germline, CDR1 is SGHRS and CDR2 is YFSETQ. CDR3 in DNA: TGCGCCAGCAGCTTCCCCGGGACTAGCGGGGGGGAAAACAATGAGCAGTTCTTC. Translation: CASSFPGTSGGENNEQFF. Full variable domain (missing parts from reference TRBV5-1 and TRBJ2-1): KAGVTQTPRYLIKTRGQQVTLSCSPISGHRSVSWYQQTPGQGLQFLFEYFSETQRNKGNFPGRFSGRQFSNSRSEMNVSTLELGDSALYLCASSFPGTSGGENNEQFFGPGTRLTVL.

V is TRBV2 and J is TRBJ2-7; 7 bases align to TRBD1. CDR1 SNHLY and CDR2 FYNNEI come from the germline V gene. The J segment lost 5 bases and the V segment lost 2 bases, leaving 6 bases of the junction unmatched. The CDR3 length is 14 residues. The CDR3 spells CASSEMDRLDEQYF. DNA for the CDR3: TGTGCCAGCAGTGAAATGGACAGGCTGGACGAGCAGTACTTC.

On this clone: The sample contains more than one DNA sequence encoding this CDR3. The gene calls are TRBV29-1 and TRBJ1-1; 7 bases are shared with TRBD1. The CDR3 totals 13 residues. CDR1 and CDR2 (germline): SQVTM, ANQGSEA. V was pared by 4 bases and J by 2 bases, with 4 bases of the junction left unmatched. This CDR3 reads CSVGTGRNTEAFF. In DNA form, the CDR3 reads TGCAGCGTTGGGACAGGTAGAAACACTGAAGCTTTCTTT.

This clone was detected once. The chain is built from TRBV5-1 and TRBJ2-5; D ambiguous. The V and J ends lost 0 bases and 4 bases respectively, with 7 bases between them. CDR1 and CDR2 (germline): SGHRS, YFSETQ. The CDR3 sequence is 13 residues long. The CDR3: CASSLGSRETQYF. The CDR3 DNA reads as TGCGCCAGCAGCTTGGGCTCCAGAGAGACCCAGTACTTC.

V gene TRBV24-1 combines with J gene TRBJ1-1; D remains unclear. Trimming removed 6 bases at V and 4 bases at J, with 5 bases between. CDR3 length: 11 residues. Germline CDR1 is KGHDR and CDR2 is SFDVKD. CDR3 region: CATSSGTEAFF. CDR3 coding DNA: TGTGCCACCAGTTCAGGCACTGAAGCTTTCTTT.

This chain connects TRBV18 to TRBJ1-5; the match to TRBD1 covers 8 bases. CDR1 is KGHSH, CDR2 LQKENI, per germline. CDR3 length: 16 residues. Trimming took 1 base from V and 4 from J; bases not matched to a gene: 6. The CDR3 bases are TGTGCCAGCTCACCACAAAGGACAGGGACTAATCAGCCCCAGCATTTT. Translation: CASSPQRTGTNQPQHF.

This CDR3 reads CASTWKTGASTDTQYF. The CDR3 nucleotides are TGTGCCAGCACCTGGAAGACAGGGGCTAGCACAGATACGCAGTATTTT. The chain combines TRBV5-6 with TRBJ2-3; the match to TRBD1 covers 8 bases. This CDR3 is 16 amino acids long. V lost 6 bases and J lost 0; bases outside the gene matches: 9. Germline V gene lookup returns CDR1 SGHDT and CDR2 YYEEEE.

This clone was seen only a few times. The J gene is TRBJ1-5, the V gene TRBV28, with 8 positions matching TRBD1. The length of the CDR3 is 15 residues. The J segment lost 2 bases and the V segment lost 6 bases, leaving 6 bases of the junction unmatched. CDR1 MDHEN and CDR2 SYDVKM come from the germline V gene. The CDR3 region is CASRKTGGGNQPQHF. CDR3 DNA sequence: TGTGCCAGCAGAAAAACAGGGGGGGGCAATCAGCCCCAGCATTTT.

This chain joins TRBV9 and TRBJ2-1; TRBD1 matches at 9 bases. This CDR3 contains 15 residues. Germline V gene sequence: CDR1 SGDLS, CDR2 YYNGEE. J gave up 9 bases and V 0 bases, and 7 bases lay outside the gene matches. CDR3 in amino acids: CASSVAPTGGVEQFF. CDR3 in DNA: TGTGCCAGCAGCGTAGCCCCGACAGGGGGTGTTGAGCAGTTCTTC.

J is TRBJ2-1 and V is TRBV19; the match to TRBD2 covers 7 bases. CDR1 is LNHDA, CDR2 SQIVND, per germline (reference sequence). The CDR3 totals 17 residues. V gave up 4 bases and J gave up 4 bases; unmatched junction bases: 13. The CDR3 region has the DNA TGTGCCAGTAGTAACCCCCCTACTAGCGCCTCATACAATGAGCAGTTCTTC. It codes for CASSNPPTSASYNEQFF.

This clone was found once. V gene TRBV5-8 combines with J gene TRBJ1-3; D call uncertain. V was clipped by 4 bases and J by 0 bases, with 8 bases between them. Germline lookup yields CDR1 SGHTS and CDR2 YDEGEE. The CDR3 has 14 residues. The CDR3, as DNA: TGTGCCAGCAGCCCACGCGGCTCTGGAAACACCATATATTTT. Its protein is CASSPRGSGNTIYF.

The chain combines TRBV7-9 with TRBJ1-1, with 11 bases matching TRBD1. V was pared by 5 bases and J by 5 bases, with 7 bases of the junction left unmatched. Germline V gives CDR1 SEHNR, CDR2 FQNEAQ (reference sequence). CDR3 size: 15 residues. CDR3 in amino acids: CASSHLGTGGTEAFF. Written as DNA, the CDR3 is TGTGCCAGCAGCCACCTCGGGACAGGGGGAACTGAAGCTTTCTTT.

The chain combines TRBV29-1 with TRBJ1-2; D is possibly TRBD1 (6 bases). V dropped 8 bases and J dropped 4 bases, with 20 bases sitting between them. There are 14 residues in the CDR3. The germline gives CDR1 SQVTM, CDR2 ANQGSEA. The CDR3 protein is CSLVGAQDLYGYTF. DNA of the CDR3: TGCAGCCTAGTGGGGGCGCAGGACCTCTATGGCTACACCTTC.

This clone was observed a single time. The V gene is TRBV21-1, the J gene TRBJ2-6; TRBD2 was called by the table and not checked on the DNA. TRBV21-1 corresponds to a pseudogene. CDR3 size: 17 residues. The CDR3 sequence: CASSKVGGAAGANVLTF. CDR3 coding DNA: TGTGCCAGCAGCAAAGTGGGAGGCGCGGCTGGGGCCAACGTCCTGACTTTC.

The rearrangement joins TRBV18 to TRBJ2-7; 7 bases line up with TRBD1. Per the germline V gene, CDR1 is KGHSH and CDR2 is LQKENI. This CDR3 is 14 amino acids long. The trim removed 5 bases at V and 0 bases at J, leaving 4 bases unmatched. CDR3 DNA: TGTGCCAGCTCATCGACAGGGAGCTCCTACGAGCAGTACTTC. It yields the protein CASSSTGSSYEQYF.

This rearrangement joins TRBV3-1 (or the pseudogene TRBV3-2) to TRBJ2-7; 7 bases align to TRBD2. Unmatched junction bases numbered 13, after V lost 3 bases and J lost 2 bases. Per germline, CDR1 LGHDT and CDR2 YNNKEL (reference sequence). The length of the CDR3 is 17 residues. CDR3 sequence: CASSHQGILAFAYEQYF. Here the CDR3 DNA reads TGTGCCAGCAGCCACCAAGGAATACTAGCGTTTGCCTACGAGCAGTACTTC.

The rearrangement uses TRBV5-6 and TRBJ2-2, with a weak D call TRBD1 (6 bases). Per the germline V gene, CDR1 is SGHDT and CDR2 is YYEEEE. The V end was cut by 7 bases, the J end by 2 bases, with 15 bases between. CDR3 size: 15 residues. The CDR3: CASGQTGFNTGELFF. CDR3 bases: TGTGCCAGCGGCCAGACAGGATTTAACACCGGGGAGCTGTTTTTT.

In DNA form, the CDR3 reads TGTGCCAGTAATACACCGGGACAGGGTGAGGAGACCCAGTACTTC. Residues: CASNTPGQGEETQYF. This rearrangement joins TRBV19 to TRBJ2-5; TRBD1 matches at 9 bases. The CDR3 is 15 amino acids. After removal of 7 bases from V and 5 bases from J, the junction contained 11 bases not matched to a gene. Germline V gene lookup returns CDR1 LNHDA and CDR2 SQIVND (reference sequence).